These 19 T cell receptor beta chains were sequenced from one sample in a study of cytomegalovirus exposure and HLA in healthy donors. Use of 60 Vbeta and 13 Jbeta primers characterized the PCR. Method: immunoSEQ multiplex PCR; TCRdb's copy keeps in-frame clones and lacks some. The table lists 150,000 or so clones, 70% to 85% of them singletons, with 2% to 2.5% in the top ten. The sequenced sample was PBMCs. The receptors come from a man aged 30 to 39 in good health and CMV-seronegative.

The chain is built from TRBV9 and TRBJ2-7; 10 nucleotides align to TRBD2. J lost 2 bases, V lost 4 bases, and 12 bases had no gene match. The CDR3 loop spans 17 amino acids. Germline CDR1 reads SGDLS; CDR2 reads YYNGEE. DNA for the CDR3: TGTGCCAGCAGCCCTCCCTCTAGCGGGGGACCTCCCTACGAGCAGTACTTC. It specifies CASSPPSSGGPPYEQYF.

For this clone: At one boundary the junction diverges from the germline segment, which might be a read error. This chain uses TRBV30 with TRBJ1-6; 9 bases fit TRBD1. The germline V gene has CDR1 GTSNPN and CDR2 SVGIG (reference sequence). The CDR3 consists of 16 residues. CDR3 residues: CAWSDGGQGARSPLNF. The CDR3 DNA follows: TGTGCCTGGAGTGACGGGGGACAGGGTGCGCGGTCACCCCTCAACTTT.

V and J are TRBV28 and TRBJ1-6; D call uncertain. Deletions cut 8 bases from V and 11 bases from J, with 16 bases between. CDR1 is MDHEN and CDR2 is SYDVKM in the germline V gene. The CDR3 contains 13 residues. The CDR3 DNA is TGTGCCAGCCAAAAGCATTCCCATCCACCCCTCCACTTT. Amino acids: CASQKHSHPPLHF.

This chain connects TRBV5-1 to TRBJ1-4, with a weak D call TRBD1 (6 bases). This CDR3 comprises 14 residues. CDR1 is SGHRS, CDR2 YFSETQ, per germline. V lost 0 bases to trimming and J lost 8 bases, with 11 bases between them. The CDR3 reads CASSLAGAGEKLFF. The CDR3 DNA sequence: TGCGCCAGCAGCTTGGCAGGGGCAGGGGAAAAACTGTTTTTT.

V and J are TRBV11-1 and TRBJ1-2; perhaps TRBD1 as D (5 bases). Germline V gene lookup returns CDR1 SGHAT and CDR2 FQDESV (reference sequence). CDR3 length: 15 residues. V shed 1 base and J shed 1 base, with 10 bases lying between them. The CDR3 loop reads CASSLVGTYNYGYTF. CDR3 DNA sequence: TGTGCCAGCAGCTTAGTGGGGACTTATAACTATGGCTACACCTTC.

This sequence joins TRBV19 and TRBJ1-5; the D is unclear. Looked up from germline, CDR1 is LNHDA and CDR2 is SQIVND (reference sequence). This CDR3 has 12 amino acids. V lost 3 bases to trimming and J lost 10 bases, with 10 bases between them. CDR3 coding DNA: TGTGCCAGTAGTATCACTAGAGCTCCCCAGCATTTT. It is translated as CASSITRAPQHF.

The J gene is TRBJ2-5, the V gene TRBV28; possibly TRBD2 for D (5 bases). The CDR3 is 14 amino acids. Trimming stripped 1 base from V and 5 bases from J, with 11 bases between. Per germline, CDR1 MDHEN and CDR2 SYDVKM. The CDR3 loop reads CASSLFRTGETQYF. The DNA for the CDR3 is TGTGCCAGCAGTTTATTCAGGACGGGGGAGACCCAGTACTTC.

This clone was observed a handful of times. The chain uses TRBV7-2 and TRBJ2-5; perhaps TRBD2 as D (5 bases). V lost 2 bases and J 1 base, leaving 8 bases between the germline ends. Germline V CDR1 and CDR2: SGHTA, FQGNSA. This CDR3 region has 14 residues. CDR3 sequence reads: CASSLSRAQETQYF. In DNA, the CDR3 is TGTGCCAGCAGCTTATCGAGGGCCCAAGAGACCCAGTACTTC. Based on the CDR3 plus reference TRBV7-2 and TRBJ2-5, the full variable domain is GAGVSQSPSNKVTEKGKDVELRCDPISGHTALYWYRQSLGQGLEFLIYFQGNSAPDKSGLPSDRFSAERTGGSVSTLTIQRTQQEDSAVYLCASSLSRAQETQYFGPGTRLLVL.

The rearrangement joins TRBV19 to TRBJ2-3; weak D call: TRBD2 (7 bases). The ends were cut back, 8 bases at V and 3 bases at J, with 18 bases in the middle. This CDR3 has 15 residues. CDR1 and CDR2 (germline): LNHDA, SQIVND (reference sequence). The CDR3 sequence: CASGTQGGGTDTQYF. CDR3 DNA: TGTGCCAGTGGGACCCAAGGGGGGGGAACAGATACGCAGTATTTT.

The chain employs TRBV20-1 and TRBJ2-7; D might be TRBD2 (5 bases). The CDR3 extends over 11 amino acids. The germline gives CDR1 DFQATT, CDR2 SNEGSKA (reference sequence). The V end was cut by 4 bases, the J end by 5 bases, with 9 bases between. The CDR3 region is CSANWGDEQYF. The DNA for the CDR3 is TGCAGTGCTAATTGGGGAGACGAGCAGTACTTC.

This chain joins TRBV10-2 and TRBJ1-2, with a weak D call TRBD1 (6 bases). There are 15 residues in the CDR3. CDR1 is WSHSY and CDR2 is SAAADI in the germline V gene. V shed 1 base and J shed 5 bases, with 14 bases lying between them. CDR3 in amino acids: CASSEFRTAEYGYTF. CDR3 bases: TGCGCCAGCAGTGAGTTTCGGACAGCGGAATATGGCTACACCTTC.

The table lists this clone with a few counts. One junction end disagrees with the germline gene, perhaps due to a read error. CDR3 sequence reads: CASSDPYRGSRNSPLNF. The CDR3 region has the DNA TGTGCCAGCAGTGATCCCTACAGGGGCAGCCGGAATTCACCCCTCAACTTT. The rearrangement uses TRBV6-1 and TRBJ1-6; 7 nucleotides line up with TRBD1. The CDR3 contains 17 residues. Germline CDR1 and CDR2: MNHNS and SASEGT.

By frequency in the sample, this clone is medium-sized. This chain joins TRBV7-9 and TRBJ2-1; possible D gene TRBD2, 5 bases. The V gene's germline CDR1 is SEHNR and CDR2 FQNEAQ (reference sequence). The V gene lost 5 bases and the J gene lost 5 bases, with 19 bases spanning the gap. CDR3 length: 16 amino acids. CDR3 bases: TGTGCCAGCAGCATCTCCGGGTTTTCGGAGGACAATGAGCAGTTCTTC. Amino acids: CASSISGFSEDNEQFF.

This clone has more than one count but fewer than ten. The chain recombines TRBV4-2 with TRBJ2-1; TRBD2 matches 11 bases. The ends lost 1 base at V and 4 bases at J; junction bases unmatched: 6. This CDR3 comprises 17 residues. The germline V gene encodes CDR1 LGHNA and CDR2 YNFKEQ. CDR3 residues: CASSQVGIAGGYNEQFF. CDR3 nucleotides: TGTGCCAGCAGCCAAGTTGGGATAGCGGGGGGGTACAATGAGCAGTTCTTC.

The sample holds a few counts of this clone. CDR3 loop: CASSLDESSNEQFF. DNA of the CDR3: TGTGCCAGCAGCTTGGACGAGTCGAGCAATGAGCAGTTCTTC. The chain couples TRBV5-4 to TRBJ2-1; D is unclear. The V end was cut by 0 bases, the J end by 6 bases, with 10 bases between. Germline CDR1 is SGHNT and CDR2 is YYREEE (reference sequence). The CDR3 is 14 amino acids.

This clone was seen a handful of times. The chain has TRBV30 and TRBJ1-2; 8 bases are a match to TRBD1. Germline CDR1 and CDR2: GTSNPN and SVGIG (reference sequence). CDR3 length equals 16 residues. The V segment lost 0 bases and the J segment 8 bases; nucleotides outside the gene matches: 14. In DNA, the CDR3 is TGTGCCTGGAGTGTGGAAGGAATCCAGGGGGCGCAAGGCTACACCTTC. Protein product: CAWSVEGIQGAQGYTF.

This clone was detected a few times. The V call is TRBV28, the J call TRBJ1-1; no clear D gene. Trimming cost V 7 bases and J 4 bases, with 7 bases left between them. Germline CDR1 and CDR2: MDHEN and SYDVKM. CDR3 size: 11 residues. The CDR3 region has the DNA TGTGCCAGCATTACTTCCACTGAAGCTTTCTTT. It translates to CASITSTEAFF.

This clone was detected only a few times. The V and J genes are TRBV5-1 and TRBJ2-3, with D possibly being TRBD1 (6 bases). V was clipped by 0 bases and J by 4 bases, with 12 bases between them. Looked up from germline, CDR1 is SGHRS and CDR2 is YFSETQ. This CDR3 comprises 15 residues. The CDR3 is CASSLVGQSADTQYF. In DNA, the CDR3 is TGCGCCAGCAGCTTGGTTGGACAGTCCGCAGATACGCAGTATTTT.

This chain links TRBV5-1 with TRBJ1-2, with a tentative D call TRBD1 (6 bases). This CDR3 contains 15 residues. Germline-derived CDR1 and CDR2 are SGHRS and YFSETQ. V lost 0 bases to trimming and J lost 1 base, with 10 bases between them. The CDR3 nucleotides read TGCGCCAGCAGCTTGGGGGACACCGTTAACTATGGCTACACCTTC. Amino acids: CASSLGDTVNYGYTF. Complete variable domain (other parts from reference TRBV5-1 and TRBJ1-2): KAGVTQTPRYLIKTRGQQVTLSCSPISGHRSVSWYQQTPGQGLQFLFEYFSETQRNKGNFPGRFSGRQFSNSRSEMNVSTLELGDSALYLCASSLGDTVNYGYTFGSGTRLTVV.